Included here is one TCR beta chain sequence, with context. The antigen remains undetermined. The CDR3 runs to 14 residues. V was cut by 5 bases and J by 3 bases, with 11 bases left in between. Looked up from germline, CDR1 is MNHEY and CDR2 is SMNVEV (reference sequence). These data belong to a study of blood T cells in healthy people across ages. Study-level background: Template switching captured about one barcoded beta molecule per two T cells.

Primed by a sample-barcoded 5' primer and a J-beta primer mix, a second PCR proceeded for 7 to 11 cycles. TCRdb re-analysed the 5' RACE reads in MiXCR, keeping a single row per CDR3 protein. Here the sample spans 1,800,000 or so distinct CDR3 sequences, about 39% being singletons. Findings of the study overall: Among T cells, TCR beta diversity per million cells dropped roughly linearly as age rose.

The rearrangement uses TRBV27 and TRBJ2-1, with D perhaps TRBD1 or TRBD2 (5 bases each). This receptor was identified in a human donor in good health. The sample was blood. The CDR3 region has the DNA TGTGCCAGCAGTCACGGGACGGGCTACAATGAGCAGTTCTTC. Encoded protein: CASSHGTGYNEQFF.